This TCR beta chain was captured in a study of T-cell reconstitution after alpha-beta-depleted transplantation in children. For TCRbeta, the library was prepared with unique molecular identifiers. One entry per CDR3 protein, called by TCRdb with MiXCR from the PCR reads. Seen here are about 270,000 distinct CDR3 sequences, more than 9% observed once, and the top ten hold over 9%. This clonotype occurred a few times. Germline-derived CDR1 and CDR2 are MGHRA and YSYEKL. The CDR3 is made up of 14 amino acids. V was cut by 1 base and J by 6 bases, with 12 bases left in between. The sequence was collected from a human donor who donated a stem cell graft to a child with SCID. The specimen comprised PBMCs from the stem cell graft donor, sampled from the stem cell graft. The rearrangement links TRBV4-1 to TRBJ1-1; possible D gene TRBD1, 5 bases. The CDR3 sequence: CASSQVQGAAEAFF. Here the CDR3 DNA reads TGCGCCAGCAGCCAAGTCCAAGGGGCGGCTGAAGCTTTCTTT.